This TCR beta chain was sequenced for a study of T cells in Graves' hyperthyroidism and ophthalmopathy. Germline values: CDR1 LNHDA, CDR2 SQIVND (reference sequence). Trimming removed 3 bases from V and 0 bases from J; junction bases left unmatched: 9. The CDR3 has 17 amino acids. There were TCR beta CDR3 regions amplified from RNA transcripts. During a first-round RT-PCR of the TCR CDR3, the HTBI primer set was used. TCRdb independently ran MiXCR on the multiplex PCR reads; one entry per CDR3 protein. The sample yields more than 500,000 distinct CDR3 sequences, 16% seen once. This sequence originates from a woman aged 25 to 39 with Graves' hyperthyroidism. This chain joins TRBV19 and TRBJ1-1; TRBD1 matches at 8 bases. The sequenced sample consisted of blood. DNA for the CDR3: TGTGCCAGTAGTATGATTGGGACAGGCGGTATGAACACTGAAGCTTTCTTT. It specifies CASSMIGTGGMNTEAFF.